Listed below are T cell receptor beta chains from one sample, sequenced in a study of cytomegalovirus exposure and HLA in healthy donors. Profiled with immunoSEQ multiplex PCR; TCRdb holds only in-frame clones, not every one. Among around 80,000 clones listed, 96% were seen once. Sequenced input: PBMCs. The receptors were gathered from a woman younger than 35 in good health and CMV-seronegative. CDR3s include the opening cysteine and the closing phenylalanine or tryptophan. D genes are given only for firm matches.

CDR3 length,J gene,V gene,D gene,CDR3 DNA,CDR3 protein
16,TRBJ1-3,TRBV7-9,.,TGTGCCAGCAGGACTGACCTCAGCTTCTCTGGAAACACCATATATTTT,CASRTDLSFSGNTIYF
16,TRBJ2-3,TRBV19,.,TGTGCCAGTAGTATCCATGGGGCCCCAGTCGCGAATACGCAGTATTTT,CASSIHGAPVANTQYF
12,TRBJ1-1,TRBV28,.,TGTGCCAGCAGCCTCGTGGGGGGTGAAGCTTTCTTT,CASSLVGGEAFF
15,TRBJ2-7,TRBV7-9,.,TGTGCCAGCAGCCCCCGCACGGGGGTCTCCTACGAGCAGTACTTC,CASSPRTGVSYEQYF
14,TRBJ1-4,TRBV23-1,.,TGCGCCAGCAAGCCCAGGGCAACTAATGAAAAACTGTTTTTT,CASKPRATNEKLFF
15,TRBJ1-5,TRBV18,.,TGTGCCAGCTCACCGACGGAGGCAGGAGGTCAGCCCCAGCATTTT,CASSPTEAGGQPQHF
14,TRBJ1-1,TRBV18,TRBD1,TGTGCCAGCTCACCAGCCTCAACAGGGGATGGAGCTTTCTTT,CASSPASTGDGAFF
17,TRBJ2-1,TRBV10-1,TRBD2,TGCGCCAGCAGTGAGAACCCTGGACTAGCGGGAGTTGGTGAGCAGTTCTTC,CASSENPGLAGVGEQFF
14,TRBJ2-1,TRBV19,TRBD2,TGTGCCAGTAGTATGGGGGGGTTCTACAATGAGCAGTTCTTC,CASSMGGFYNEQFF
15,TRBJ1-2,TRBV7-9,.,TGTGCCAGCAGCTTAGCTGCGTTCCGGGTCGATGGCTACACCTTC,CASSLAAFRVDGYTF
17,TRBJ2-3,TRBV7-9,TRBD2,TGTGCCAGCAGCTCTAGCTTCCGGGAGGTCCTCCCAGATACGCAGTATTTT,CASSSSFREVLPDTQYF
16,TRBJ2-7,TRBV11-2,TRBD1,TGTGCCAGCAGCCCAATAACGGGACAGGTAACCTACGAGCAGTACTTC,CASSPITGQVTYEQYF
17,TRBJ1-5,TRBV15,.,TGTGCCACCAGCAGACGAGGGGACTTGCTGTACAGTCAGCCCCAGCATTTT,CATSRRGDLLYSQPQHF
15,TRBJ2-3,TRBV27,.,TGTGCCAGCAGTGCCACTAGCTTGAGCACAGATACGCAGTATTTT,CASSATSLSTDTQYF
16,TRBJ1-2,TRBV6-1,.,TGTGCCAGCAGTGAAGAGGCTCGGGGGGGCGGGTATGGCTACACCTTC,CASSEEARGGGYGYTF
19,TRBJ2-1,TRBV19,TRBD2,TGTGCCAGTAGTATGGGTGTCGGGTTTAGCGGGCTATCCTACAATGAGCAGTTCTTC,CASSMGVGFSGLSYNEQFF
16,TRBJ1-4,TRBV28,.,TGTGCCAGCAGTTTAGCGGGCCTAACAACTAATGAAAAACTGTTTTTT,CASSLAGLTTNEKLFF
15,TRBJ2-7,TRBV6-5,.,TGTGCCAGCAGTTATGATGGCCCCGAGGTTGGCGAGCAGTACTTC,CASSYDGPEVGEQYF
15,TRBJ2-1,TRBV27,TRBD2,TGTGCCAGCAGTTTTGCTAGCGGGAGCGCTCCGGGGCAGTTCTTC,CASSFASGSAPGQFF
16,TRBJ1-4,TRBV5-8,TRBD1,TGTGCCAGCAGCTTAGGACAGGGCGCAACTAATGAAAAACTGTTTTTT,CASSLGQGATNEKLFF
15,TRBJ2-1,TRBV2,.,TGTGCCAGCAGCCTGGACAGCAGCTCCTACAATGAGCAGTTCTTC,CASSLDSSSYNEQFF
14,TRBJ1-1,TRBV6-6,TRBD1,TGTGCCAGCAGTTCCGTCCAGGGGGACACTGAAGCTTTCTTT,CASSSVQGDTEAFF
15,TRBJ1-5,TRBV5-1,.,TGCGCCAGCAGCTTGGTGGGAGATAGCAATCAGCCCCAGCATTTT,CASSLVGDSNQPQHF
15,TRBJ2-7,TRBV6-5,TRBD1,TGTGCCAGCAGTTCTTACCGGGACAGCACCTACGAGCAGTACTTC,CASSSYRDSTYEQYF